Here is one TCR beta chain with its context. Recruits, aged roughly 18 to 90 years, lived in 24 US areas. Participants had their cohort set by participant-reported clinical history. This record comes from a study of blood T cell repertoires in COVID-19. Looking at the study overall: Italy, Spain and the United States were the sources of the convalescent and acute COVID-19 samples.

V shed 2 bases and J 2 bases; nucleotides not matched to a gene: 5. The CDR3 extends over 16 amino acids. Germline V gene sequence: CDR1 SGHTA, CDR2 FQGNSA. Clones were sequenced by immunoSEQ multiplex PCR, and TCRdb holds only the in-frame ones, with some missing. The table lists 200,000 to 250,000 clones, 80% to 90% of them singletons. This sequence originates from a woman in her twenties or thirties with acute COVID-19. The sequenced material came from PBMCs or T cells enriched from blood (not recorded which). This chain joins TRBV7-2 and TRBJ1-3, with 8 bases matching TRBD1. CDR3 DNA: TGTGCCAGCAGCTTAATGGGGACAGGAGCTGGAAACACCATATATTTT. The encoded protein is CASSLMGTGAGNTIYF.